A single sample gave rise to the 20 T cell receptor beta chains below, sequenced in a study of early T cells in non-severe SARS-CoV-2 infection. In TCRdb, the 5' RACE reads were re-called with MiXCR into one record per CDR3 protein. The table lists around 63,000 distinct CDR3 sequences, approximately 6.1% of them singletons, with 3.4% in the top ten. Sequences were derived from whole blood, sampled at baseline. These TCRs come from an adult who was a healthcare worker with PCR-confirmed SARS-CoV-2 infection or an uninfected control (not recorded which).

This clonotype was picked up a small number of times. This chain joins TRBV28 and TRBJ1-1, with D maybe TRBD1 (6 bases). This CDR3 has 14 amino acids. The ends were cut back, 1 base at V and 11 bases at J, with 17 bases in the middle. Germline V lookup: CDR1 MDHEN, CDR2 SYDVKM. Here the CDR3 reads CASSLSPGHGMAFF. The CDR3 DNA reads as TGTGCCAGCAGTTTATCCCCGGGACACGGAATGGCTTTCTTT.

V and J are TRBV5-1 and TRBJ2-7; D is ambiguous. CDR1 and CDR2 (germline): SGHRS, YFSETQ. V was clipped by 0 bases and J by 4 bases, with 14 bases between them. CDR3 length: 15 residues. The CDR3 sequence is CASSLESLTWYEQYF. CDR3 in DNA: TGCGCCAGCAGCTTGGAGTCACTTACCTGGTACGAGCAGTACTTC.

This clonotype was found many times. The V call is TRBV7-4, the J call TRBJ2-5, with D perhaps matching TRBD2 (5 bases). V was shortened by 5 bases and J by 5 bases, with 15 bases between the two germline ends. Germline lookup yields CDR1 SGHVT and CDR2 SQSDAQ. The CDR3 spans 14 residues. The CDR3 loop is CASSDKDSRETQYF. CDR3 DNA sequence: TGTGCCAGCAGCGACAAGGACTCTAGGGAGACCCAGTACTTC. The full variable domain, in which reference TRBV7-4 and TRBJ2-5 provide the parts outside the CDR3, is GAGVSQSPRYKVAKRGRDVALRCDSISGHVTLYWYRQTLGQGSEVLTYSQSDAQRDKSGRPSGRFSAERPERSVSTLKIQRTEQGDSAVYLCASSDKDSRETQYFGPGTRLLVL.

This clonotype appeared many times. The chain joins TRBV20-1 to TRBJ2-7, with D perhaps matching TRBD1 (5 bases). Germline V gene sequence: CDR1 DFQATT, CDR2 SNEGSKA (reference sequence). The ends were cut back, 0 bases at V and 2 bases at J, with 14 bases in the middle. There are 15 residues in the CDR3. The CDR3 is CSARDGHLDAYEQYF. The CDR3 nucleotides read TGCAGTGCTAGAGATGGACATCTCGACGCCTACGAGCAGTACTTC.

In this sample, this clonotype turned up many times. This chain uses TRBV5-6 with TRBJ2-7; possibly TRBD2 for D (6 bases). V gave up 4 bases and J gave up 3 bases, with 17 bases separating them. CDR1 and CDR2 (germline): SGHDT, YYEEEE. The length of the CDR3 is 15 residues. CDR3 sequence (DNA): TGTGCCAGCAGCCCTTCGGGGGATGTTGGCTACGAGCAGTACTTC. Translation gives CASSPSGDVGYEQYF.

This clonotype was detected only a few times. This chain connects TRBV29-1 to TRBJ2-3; D is ambiguous. This CDR3 has 12 amino acids. Germline V CDR1 and CDR2: SQVTM, ANQGSEA. V shed 3 bases and J shed 0 bases, with 4 bases lying between them. In DNA form, the CDR3 reads TGCAGCGTTGAGACGAGCACAGATACGCAGTATTTT. It yields the protein CSVETSTDTQYF.

The CDR3 spells CASSPPHEGQQYF. As DNA, the CDR3 is TGTGCCAGCTCACCGCCGCACGAGGGACAGCAGTACTTC. This chain connects TRBV18 to TRBJ2-7; D is possibly TRBD1 or TRBD2 (5 bases each). V was shortened by 3 bases and J by 8 bases, with 14 bases between the two germline ends. Germline lookup yields CDR1 KGHSH and CDR2 LQKENI. CDR3 length: 13 residues.

This clonotype was seen repeatedly, ten times or more. The V gene is TRBV29-1, the J gene TRBJ2-3; the match to TRBD1 covers 8 bases. This CDR3 spans 14 amino acids. Trimming cost V 7 bases and J 0 bases; bases outside gene matches: 6. Germline CDR1 SQVTM, CDR2 ANQGSEA. The chain's CDR3 is CSGVSGGSTDTQYF. As DNA, the CDR3 is TGCAGCGGGGTATCAGGGGGCAGCACAGATACGCAGTATTTT.

This clonotype was picked up many times. The J gene is TRBJ2-1, the V gene TRBV7-2; 9 bases agree with TRBD1. CDR3 length equals 15 residues. Germline V gene data show CDR1 as SGHTA and CDR2 as FQGNSA. Trimming cost V 5 bases and J 3 bases; bases outside gene matches: 5. The CDR3 protein is CASSPRTGDYNEQFF. CDR3 DNA sequence: TGTGCCAGCAGCCCCCGGACAGGGGACTACAATGAGCAGTTCTTC.

Ten or more counts support this clonotype. The chain carries TRBV20-1 and TRBJ2-7, with TRBD2 matching over 7 bases. Trimming took 0 bases from V and 7 from J; bases not matched to a gene: 12. The CDR3 runs 15 residues. Germline assignment: CDR1 DFQATT and CDR2 SNEGSKA (reference sequence). The CDR3 here is CSARDWRESPWEQYF. Here the CDR3 DNA reads TGCAGTGCTAGAGATTGGCGGGAGAGCCCATGGGAGCAGTACTTC.

This clonotype was recorded many times. The chain employs TRBV14 and TRBJ1-1; D is perhaps TRBD1 (6 bases). V was shortened by 6 bases and J by 4 bases, with 24 bases between the two germline ends. The CDR3 is 17 residues long. Germline loops: CDR1 SGHDN, CDR2 FVKESK. The CDR3 nucleotides read TGTGCCAGCAGACACAAAAACCAAACAGGGAACACCACTGAAGCTTTCTTT. Translation gives CASRHKNQTGNTTEAFF.

The V and J genes are TRBV19 and TRBJ1-5; TRBD1 might be the D (6 bases). V lost 4 bases to trimming and J lost 5 bases, with 12 bases between them. The CDR3 has 14 residues. Germline V CDR1 and CDR2: LNHDA, SQIVND (reference sequence). The CDR3 is CASSNRVGHQPQHF. The CDR3 nucleotides are TGTGCCAGTAGTAACAGGGTTGGGCATCAGCCCCAGCATTTT.

This clonotype appeared many times. The genes are TRBV7-2 and TRBJ1-1, with D unclear. Germline V gene lookup returns CDR1 SGHTA and CDR2 FQGNSA. This CDR3 contains 13 residues. Between the trimmed V and J ends, which lost 5 bases and 0 bases, there was a span of 7 bases. CDR3 sequence reads: CASSAFLNTEAFF. The CDR3 nucleotides read TGTGCCAGCAGCGCCTTCTTGAACACTGAAGCTTTCTTT. The variable domain in full, completed from reference TRBV7-2 and TRBJ1-1, reads GAGVSQSPSNKVTEKGKDVELRCDPISGHTALYWYRQSLGQGLEFLIYFQGNSAPDKSGLPSDRFSAERTGGSVSTLTIQRTQQEDSAVYLCASSAFLNTEAFFGQGTRLTVV.

This clonotype has ten or more counts. This sequence joins TRBV20-1 and TRBJ2-3, with 10 positions matching TRBD1. This CDR3 is built from 15 residues. The germline V gene has CDR1 DFQATT and CDR2 SNEGSKA (reference sequence). V lost 3 bases and J lost 5; bases outside the gene matches: 8. The chain's CDR3 is CSASPRQGARDTQYF. The CDR3 nucleotides read TGCAGTGCTAGCCCGAGACAGGGGGCGCGAGATACGCAGTATTTT.

This clonotype appeared many times. The rearrangement joins TRBV3-1 to TRBJ1-2; D possibly corresponds to TRBD1 (6 bases). The CDR3 length is 16 residues. The V gene's germline CDR1 is LGHDT and CDR2 YNNKEL (reference sequence). V lost 4 bases to trimming and J lost 4 bases, with 19 bases between them. The CDR3 loop is CASSLVAGAEFYGYTF. In nucleotides, the CDR3 is TGTGCCAGCAGCCTCGTGGCGGGGGCAGAATTCTATGGCTACACCTTC.

This clonotype was picked up many times. The V and J genes are TRBV6-5 and TRBJ2-7; D may be TRBD2 (5 bases). Germline loops: CDR1 MNHEY, CDR2 SVGAGI. V lost 3 bases, J lost 2 bases, and 14 bases lay in between. The CDR3 is made up of 15 amino acids. Here the CDR3 DNA reads TGTGCCAGCAGTTATTCCCCCAGCGGTACCTACGAGCAGTACTTC. Protein sequence: CASSYSPSGTYEQYF.

This chain links TRBV7-9 with TRBJ1-3, with D possibly matching TRBD1 (5 bases). The CDR3 is made up of 16 amino acids. The germline gives CDR1 SEHNR, CDR2 FQNEAQ (reference sequence). Between the trimmed V and J ends, which lost 2 bases and 0 bases, there was a span of 11 bases. CDR3 nucleotide sequence: TGTGCCAGCAGCTTATGGGAGGGGATCTCTGGAAACACCATATATTTT. Its translation: CASSLWEGISGNTIYF. Supplemented by reference TRBV7-9 and TRBJ1-3, the full variable domain reads DTGVSQNPRHKITKRGQNVTFRCDPISEHNRLYWYRQTLGQGPEFLTYFQNEAQLEKSRLLSDRFSAERPKGSFSTLEIQRTEQGDSAMYLCASSLWEGISGNTIYFGEGSWLTVV.

This clonotype turned up a few times. The chain combines TRBV28 with TRBJ2-1; the match to TRBD2 covers 7 bases. Germline V gene sequence: CDR1 MDHEN, CDR2 SYDVKM. V shed 2 bases and J 1 base; nucleotides not matched to a gene: 11. The CDR3 totals 18 residues. CDR3 residues: CASSLKGFGRSSYNEQFF. CDR3 in DNA: TGTGCCAGCAGTTTAAAAGGATTCGGGAGGTCATCCTACAATGAGCAGTTCTTC.

This clonotype was detected ten times or more. The genes are TRBV6-2 or TRBV6-3 and TRBJ2-7; D unclear. This CDR3 has 15 residues. Germline lookup yields CDR1 MNHEY and CDR2 SVGEGT. The V and J ends lost 0 bases and 8 bases respectively, with 17 bases between them. CDR3 in amino acids: CASSYSQTPRVKQYF. In DNA form, the CDR3 reads TGTGCCAGCAGTTACTCCCAGACTCCCAGAGTGAAGCAGTACTTC.

There are a few counts of this clonotype. V gene TRBV6-5 combines with J gene TRBJ1-2; D remains ambiguous. Germline CDR1 MNHEY, CDR2 SVGAGI. The CDR3 runs 12 residues. Trimming pared 8 bases from V and 4 bases from J, leaving 11 bases between. In DNA form, the CDR3 reads TGTGCCAGCCGCCAAGTTGGCTATGGCTACACCTTC. Translation: CASRQVGYGYTF.